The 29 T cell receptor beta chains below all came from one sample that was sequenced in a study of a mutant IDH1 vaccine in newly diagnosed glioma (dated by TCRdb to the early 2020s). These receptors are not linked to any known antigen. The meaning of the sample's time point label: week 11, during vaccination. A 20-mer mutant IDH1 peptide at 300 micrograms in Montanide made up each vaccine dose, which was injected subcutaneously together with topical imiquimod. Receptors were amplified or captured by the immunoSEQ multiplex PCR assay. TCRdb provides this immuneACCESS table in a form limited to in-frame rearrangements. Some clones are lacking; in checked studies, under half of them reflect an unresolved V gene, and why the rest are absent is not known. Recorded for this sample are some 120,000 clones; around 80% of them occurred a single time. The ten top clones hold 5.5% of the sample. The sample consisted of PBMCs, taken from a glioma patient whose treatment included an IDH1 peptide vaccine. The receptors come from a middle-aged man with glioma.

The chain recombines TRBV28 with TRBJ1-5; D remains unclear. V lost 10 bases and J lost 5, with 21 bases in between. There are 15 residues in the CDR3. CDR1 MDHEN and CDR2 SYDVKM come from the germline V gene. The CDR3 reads CATVGNHGVDQPQHF. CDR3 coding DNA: TGTGCCACCGTTGGGAACCACGGGGTCGATCAGCCCCAGCATTTT.

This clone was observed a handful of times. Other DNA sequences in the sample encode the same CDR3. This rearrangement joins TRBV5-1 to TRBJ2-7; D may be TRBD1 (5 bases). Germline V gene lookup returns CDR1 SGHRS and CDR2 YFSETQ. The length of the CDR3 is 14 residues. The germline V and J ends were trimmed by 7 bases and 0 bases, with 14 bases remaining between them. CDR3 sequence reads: CASGPDTVSYEQYF. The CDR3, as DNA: TGCGCCAGCGGACCGGACACCGTCTCCTACGAGCAGTACTTC. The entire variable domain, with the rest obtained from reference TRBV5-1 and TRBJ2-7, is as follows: KAGVTQTPRYLIKTRGQQVTLSCSPISGHRSVSWYQQTPGQGLQFLFEYFSETQRNKGNFPGRFSGRQFSNSRSEMNVSTLELGDSALYLCASGPDTVSYEQYFGPGTRLTVT.

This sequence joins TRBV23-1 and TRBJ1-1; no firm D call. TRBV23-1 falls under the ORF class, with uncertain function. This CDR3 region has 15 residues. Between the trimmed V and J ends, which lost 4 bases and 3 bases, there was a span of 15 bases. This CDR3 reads CASSPLPKAHTEAFF. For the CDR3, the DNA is TGCGCCAGCAGTCCTCTCCCGAAAGCCCACACTGAAGCTTTCTTT.

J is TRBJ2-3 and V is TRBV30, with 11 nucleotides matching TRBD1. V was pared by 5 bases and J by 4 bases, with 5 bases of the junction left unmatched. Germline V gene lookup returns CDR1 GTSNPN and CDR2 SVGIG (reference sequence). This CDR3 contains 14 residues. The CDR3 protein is CAWGQGAGADTQYF. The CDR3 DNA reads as TGTGCCTGGGGACAGGGGGCTGGCGCAGATACGCAGTATTTT. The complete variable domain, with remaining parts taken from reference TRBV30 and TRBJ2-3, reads SQTIHQWPATLVQPVGSPLSLECTVEGTSNPNLYWYRQAAGRGLQLLFYSVGIGQISSEVPQNLSASRPQDRQFILSSKKLLLSDSGFYLCAWGQGAGADTQYFGPGTRLTVL.

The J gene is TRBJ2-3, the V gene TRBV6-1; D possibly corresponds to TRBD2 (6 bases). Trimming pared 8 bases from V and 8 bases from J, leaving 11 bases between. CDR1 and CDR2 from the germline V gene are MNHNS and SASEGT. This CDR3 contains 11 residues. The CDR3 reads CASLIGGTQYF. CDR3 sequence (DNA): TGTGCCAGCTTAATCGGGGGTACGCAGTATTTT.

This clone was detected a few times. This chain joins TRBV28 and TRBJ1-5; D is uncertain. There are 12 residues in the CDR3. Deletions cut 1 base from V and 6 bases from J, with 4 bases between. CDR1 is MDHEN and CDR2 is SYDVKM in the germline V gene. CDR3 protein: CASSLSGQPQHF. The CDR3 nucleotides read TGTGCCAGCAGTTTATCGGGTCAGCCCCAGCATTTT.

The CDR3 loop reads CASSEAFGPQETQYF. CDR3 sequence (DNA): TGTGCCAGCAGTGAGGCTTTTGGCCCCCAAGAGACCCAGTACTTC. J is TRBJ2-5 and V is TRBV6-1; no definite D call. The V and J ends lost 3 bases and 1 base respectively, with 12 bases between them. This CDR3 has 15 residues. Germline loops: CDR1 MNHNS, CDR2 SASEGT.

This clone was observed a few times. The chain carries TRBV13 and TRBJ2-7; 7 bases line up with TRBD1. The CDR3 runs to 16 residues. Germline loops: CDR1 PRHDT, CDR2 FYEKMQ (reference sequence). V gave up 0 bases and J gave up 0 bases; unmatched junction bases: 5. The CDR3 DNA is TGTGCCAGCAGCTTAGGAGAGGGGGCCCACTCCTACGAGCAGTACTTC. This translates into CASSLGEGAHSYEQYF.

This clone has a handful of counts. CDR3 region: CASSLDSPFGYTF. CDR3 DNA: TGTGCCAGCAGCTTGGACAGTCCGTTTGGCTACACCTTC. V usage is TRBV5-8 and J usage is TRBJ1-2; D unresolved. CDR3 length equals 13 residues. Deletions cut 0 bases from V and 7 bases from J, with 10 bases between. CDR1 and CDR2 from the germline V gene are SGHTS and YDEGEE.

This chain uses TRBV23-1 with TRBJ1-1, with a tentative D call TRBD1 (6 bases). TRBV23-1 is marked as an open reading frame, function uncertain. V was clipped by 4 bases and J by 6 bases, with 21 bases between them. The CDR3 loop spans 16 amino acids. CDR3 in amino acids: CASSLFDTGYWAEAFF. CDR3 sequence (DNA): TGCGCCAGCAGTCTCTTTGACACAGGGTACTGGGCTGAAGCTTTCTTT.

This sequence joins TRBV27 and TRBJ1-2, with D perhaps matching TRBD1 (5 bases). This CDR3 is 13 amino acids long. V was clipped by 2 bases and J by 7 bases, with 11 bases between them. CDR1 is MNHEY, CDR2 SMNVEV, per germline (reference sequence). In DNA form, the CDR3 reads TGTGCCAGCAGTTTAAACAGGCTATCTGGCTACACCTTC. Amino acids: CASSLNRLSGYTF.

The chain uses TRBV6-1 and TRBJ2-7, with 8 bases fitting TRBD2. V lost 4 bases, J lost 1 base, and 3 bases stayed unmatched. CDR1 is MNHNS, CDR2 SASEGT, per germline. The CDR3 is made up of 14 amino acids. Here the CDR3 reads CASSGAGVSYEQYF. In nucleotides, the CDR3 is TGTGCCAGCAGTGGAGCGGGGGTTTCCTACGAGCAGTACTTC.

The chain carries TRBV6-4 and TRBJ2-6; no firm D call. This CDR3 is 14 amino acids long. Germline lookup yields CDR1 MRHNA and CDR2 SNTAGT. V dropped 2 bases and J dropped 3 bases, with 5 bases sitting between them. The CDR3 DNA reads TGTGCCAGCAGTGACAGGGTTGGGGCCAACGTCCTGACTTTC. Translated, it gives CASSDRVGANVLTF.

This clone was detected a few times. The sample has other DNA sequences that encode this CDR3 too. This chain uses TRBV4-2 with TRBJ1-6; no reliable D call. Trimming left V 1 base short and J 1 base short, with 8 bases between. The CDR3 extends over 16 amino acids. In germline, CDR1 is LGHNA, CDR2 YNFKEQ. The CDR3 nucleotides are TGTGCCAGCAGCCAAGTGACGGATTCCTATAATTCACCCCTCCACTTT. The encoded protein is CASSQVTDSYNSPLHF.

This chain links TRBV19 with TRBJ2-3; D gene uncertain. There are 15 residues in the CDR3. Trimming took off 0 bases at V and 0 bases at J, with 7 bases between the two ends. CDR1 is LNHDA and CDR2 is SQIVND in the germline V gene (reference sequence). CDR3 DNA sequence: TGTGCCAGTAGTATAGAGGGAACTAGCACAGATACGCAGTATTTT. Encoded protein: CASSIEGTSTDTQYF.

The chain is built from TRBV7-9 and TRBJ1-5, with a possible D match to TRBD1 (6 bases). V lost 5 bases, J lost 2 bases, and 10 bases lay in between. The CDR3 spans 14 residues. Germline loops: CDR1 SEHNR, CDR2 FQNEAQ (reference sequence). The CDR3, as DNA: TGTGCCAGCAGCCCAGCAGGGGGCAATCAGCCCCAGCATTTT. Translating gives CASSPAGGNQPQHF.

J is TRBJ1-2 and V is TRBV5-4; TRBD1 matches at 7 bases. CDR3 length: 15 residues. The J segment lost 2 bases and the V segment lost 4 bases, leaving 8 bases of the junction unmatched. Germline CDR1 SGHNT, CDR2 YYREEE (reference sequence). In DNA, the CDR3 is TGTGCCAGCAGCCAGGGGGGGGGCGAGAACTATGGCTACACCTTC. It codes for CASSQGGGENYGYTF. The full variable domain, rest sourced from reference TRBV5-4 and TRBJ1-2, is ETGVTQSPTHLIKTRGQQVTLRCSSQSGHNTVSWYQQALGQGPQFIFQYYREEENGRGNFPPRFSGLQFPNYSSELNVNALELDDSALYLCASSQGGGENYGYTFGSGTRLTVV.

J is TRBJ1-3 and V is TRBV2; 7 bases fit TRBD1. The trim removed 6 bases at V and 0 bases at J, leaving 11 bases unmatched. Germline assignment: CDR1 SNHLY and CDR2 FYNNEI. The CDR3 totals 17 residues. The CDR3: CASRVPRGPDSGNTIYF. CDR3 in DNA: TGTGCCAGCAGGGTCCCGAGGGGGCCTGACTCTGGAAACACCATATATTTT. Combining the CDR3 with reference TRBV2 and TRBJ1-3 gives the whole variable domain EPEVTQTPSHQVTQMGQEVILRCVPISNHLYFYWYRQILGQKVEFLVSFYNNEISEKSEIFDDQFSVERPDGSNFTLKIRSTKLEDSAMYFCASRVPRGPDSGNTIYFGEGSWLTVV.

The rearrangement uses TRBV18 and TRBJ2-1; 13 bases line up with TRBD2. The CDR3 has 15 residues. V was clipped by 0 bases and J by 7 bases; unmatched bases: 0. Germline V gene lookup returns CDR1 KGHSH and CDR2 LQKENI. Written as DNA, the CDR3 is TGTGCCAGCTCACCACCGACTAGCGGGGGGAATGAGCAGTTCTTC. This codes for CASSPPTSGGNEQFF.

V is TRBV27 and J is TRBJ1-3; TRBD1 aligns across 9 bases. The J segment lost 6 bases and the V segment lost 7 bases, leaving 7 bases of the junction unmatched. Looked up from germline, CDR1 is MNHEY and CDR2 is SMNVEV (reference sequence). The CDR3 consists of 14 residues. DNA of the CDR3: TGTGCCAGCATCCCTACAGGGGGCGAAAACACCATATATTTT. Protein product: CASIPTGGENTIYF.

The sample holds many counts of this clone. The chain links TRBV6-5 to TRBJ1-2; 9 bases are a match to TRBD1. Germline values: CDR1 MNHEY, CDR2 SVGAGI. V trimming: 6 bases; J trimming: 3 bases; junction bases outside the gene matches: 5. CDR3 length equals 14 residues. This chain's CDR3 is CASRGQGDYYGYTF. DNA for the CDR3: TGTGCCAGCAGGGGACAGGGAGACTACTATGGCTACACCTTC.

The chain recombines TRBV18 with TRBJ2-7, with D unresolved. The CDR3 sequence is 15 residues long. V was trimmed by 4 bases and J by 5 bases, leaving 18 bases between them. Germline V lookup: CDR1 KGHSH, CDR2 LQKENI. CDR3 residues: CASSLLSSYNHEQYF. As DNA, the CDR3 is TGTGCCAGCTCACTTCTGAGCTCCTACAATCACGAGCAGTACTTC.

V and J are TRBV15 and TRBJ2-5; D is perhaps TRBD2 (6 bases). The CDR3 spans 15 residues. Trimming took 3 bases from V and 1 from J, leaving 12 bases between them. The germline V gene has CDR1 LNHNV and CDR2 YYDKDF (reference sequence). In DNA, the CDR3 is TGTGCCACCAGCAGGTGGCAGGGAGGCCAAGAGACCCAGTACTTC. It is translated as CATSRWQGGQETQYF.

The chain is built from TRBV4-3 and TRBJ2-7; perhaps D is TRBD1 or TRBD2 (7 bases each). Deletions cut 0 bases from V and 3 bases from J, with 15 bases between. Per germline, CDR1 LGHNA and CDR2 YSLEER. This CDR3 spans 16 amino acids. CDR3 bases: TGCGCCAGCAGCCAAGACTTCGGCAGGGGGGGCTACGAGCAGTACTTC. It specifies CASSQDFGRGGYEQYF.

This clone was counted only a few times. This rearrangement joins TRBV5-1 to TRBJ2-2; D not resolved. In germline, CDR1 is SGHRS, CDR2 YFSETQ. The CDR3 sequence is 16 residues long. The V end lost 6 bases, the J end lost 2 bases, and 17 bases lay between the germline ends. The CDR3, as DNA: TGCGCCAGCACCTCCGGACGGACGGAAAACACCGGGGAGCTGTTTTTT. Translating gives CASTSGRTENTGELFF.

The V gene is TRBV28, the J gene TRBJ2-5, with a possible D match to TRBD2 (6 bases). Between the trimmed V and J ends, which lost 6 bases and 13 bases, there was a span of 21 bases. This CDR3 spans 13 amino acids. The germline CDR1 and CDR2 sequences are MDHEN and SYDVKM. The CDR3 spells CASSLNPLAARYF. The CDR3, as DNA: TGTGCCAGCAGCCTAAACCCCTTAGCGGCCAGGTACTTC.

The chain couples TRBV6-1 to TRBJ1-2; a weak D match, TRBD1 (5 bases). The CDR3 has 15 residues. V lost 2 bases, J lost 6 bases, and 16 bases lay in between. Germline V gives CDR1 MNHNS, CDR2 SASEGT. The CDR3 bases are TGTGCCAGCAGTGAATGGGGCAGGCCCTTGGATGGCTACACCTTC. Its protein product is CASSEWGRPLDGYTF.

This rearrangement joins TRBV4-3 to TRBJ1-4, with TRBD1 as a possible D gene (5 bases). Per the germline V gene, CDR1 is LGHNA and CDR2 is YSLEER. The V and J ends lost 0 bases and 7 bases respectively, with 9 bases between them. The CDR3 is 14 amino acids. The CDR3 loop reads CASSQDTGLEKLFF. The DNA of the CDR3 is TGCGCCAGCAGCCAAGATACAGGTCTTGAAAAACTGTTTTTT.

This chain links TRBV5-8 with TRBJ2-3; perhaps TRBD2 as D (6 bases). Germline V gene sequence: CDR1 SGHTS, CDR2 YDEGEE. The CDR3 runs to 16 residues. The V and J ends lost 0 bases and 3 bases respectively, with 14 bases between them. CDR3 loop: CASSLGLGGKTDTQYF. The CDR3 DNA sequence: TGTGCCAGCAGCTTGGGGCTTGGGGGGAAGACAGATACGCAGTATTTT.